Presented here are 10 T cell receptor beta chains from one specimen sequenced in a study of T cell repertoires in cytomegalovirus infection. TCRdb recomputed calls from the reads with MiXCR, one row per CDR3 protein. The table lists 100,000 to 150,000 distinct CDR3 sequences, roughly 32% of them singletons. Their recognized antigens are unknown. The sample in question was CD8+ T cells from cultured PBMCs, obtained from culture after CMV antigen stimulation. The origin of the receptors is a human donor in good health (CMV status not recorded). Some clones in this sample may be carry-over from other donors' samples.

About this clonotype: The junction differs from germline at one of its ends, possibly a read error. The rearrangement links TRBV11-2 to TRBJ1-2; D gene unclear. Germline V lookup: CDR1 SGHAT, CDR2 FQNNGV. This CDR3 is built from 17 residues. CDR3 region: CACRSKDGSASNNGYTF. The DNA for the CDR3 is TGTGCCTGCAGATCCAAGGACGGCAGCGCCTCCAATAACGGCTACACCTTC.

The chain joins TRBV27 to TRBJ2-5; D gene uncertain. From germline, CDR1 is MNHEY and CDR2 SMNVEV (reference sequence). V lost 2 bases to trimming and J lost 1 base, with 8 bases between them. CDR3 length: 14 residues. This CDR3 reads CASSLGRLQETQYF. As DNA, the CDR3 is TGTGCCAGCAGTTTAGGACGGCTCCAAGAGACCCAGTACTTC.

This clonotype was observed a handful of times. The chain joins TRBV6-1 to TRBJ1-5, with D unclear. The CDR3 has 13 residues. Germline CDR1 and CDR2: MNHNS and SASEGT. Trimming cost V 5 bases and J 5 bases, with 10 bases left between them. CDR3 DNA: TGTGCCAGCAGTCCTCACGGGGATCAGCCCCAGCATTTT. Translation: CASSPHGDQPQHF.

The chain carries TRBV7-9 and TRBJ2-1, with TRBD1 matching over 7 bases. Trimming removed 5 bases from V and 3 bases from J; junction bases left unmatched: 10. This CDR3 has 16 residues. Per the germline V gene, CDR1 is SEHNR and CDR2 is FQNEAQ (reference sequence). CDR3 residues: CASSPTLGGLYNEQFF. CDR3 sequence (DNA): TGTGCCAGCAGCCCTACCTTAGGGGGCCTCTACAATGAGCAGTTCTTC.

The chain uses TRBV6-6 and TRBJ2-1; D call uncertain. The CDR3 has 12 amino acids. Per the germline V gene, CDR1 is MNHNY and CDR2 is SVGAGI (reference sequence). Trimming left V 0 bases short and J 7 bases short, with 4 bases between. The CDR3 DNA reads as TGTGCCAGCAGTTACTCGCGGAATGAGCAGTTCTTC. Encoded protein: CASSYSRNEQFF.

This rearrangement joins TRBV12-3 or TRBV12-4 to TRBJ2-2; 9 bases line up with TRBD1. The CDR3 covers 14 residues. V shed 7 bases and J 8 bases; nucleotides not matched to a gene: 8. The DNA for the CDR3 is TGTGCCAGCAAGGGACAGGGTCGATCGGGGGAGCTGTTTTTT. It codes for CASKGQGRSGELFF.

This chain uses TRBV10-2 with TRBJ1-2, with 8 bases matching TRBD1. From germline, CDR1 is WSHSY and CDR2 SAAADI. Trimming removed 3 bases from V and 6 bases from J; junction bases left unmatched: 12. This CDR3 has 16 amino acids. Here the CDR3 reads CASSETTLGQDHGYTF. CDR3 DNA: TGCGCCAGCAGTGAAACCACTCTGGGACAGGATCATGGCTACACCTTC.

The chain recombines TRBV20-1 with TRBJ2-7; the match to TRBD2 covers 9 bases. This CDR3 has 17 amino acids. CDR1 is DFQATT and CDR2 is SNEGSKA in the germline V gene (reference sequence). V was pared by 0 bases and J by 0 bases, with 9 bases of the junction left unmatched. CDR3 residues: CSARDGKRGADSYEQYF. The CDR3 DNA follows: TGCAGTGCTAGAGATGGCAAGCGGGGGGCCGACTCCTACGAGCAGTACTTC.

This clonotype was detected only a few times. V gene TRBV13 combines with J gene TRBJ2-3; 8 nucleotides agree with TRBD1. Germline values: CDR1 PRHDT, CDR2 FYEKMQ (reference sequence). V shed 1 base and J 2 bases; nucleotides not matched to a gene: 11. This CDR3 is built from 18 residues. The CDR3 coding sequence is TGTGCCAGCAGCTTAGCCCGGCAGGGGGCCACAAACACAGATACGCAGTATTTT. As protein: CASSLARQGATNTDTQYF.

This clonotype was seen just once. The chain is built from TRBV6-5 and TRBJ2-3, with 9 bases aligning to TRBD1. Germline trimming cut 5 bases from V and 2 bases from J; bases unmatched to any gene: 5. This CDR3 comprises 15 residues. Germline CDR1 reads MNHEY; CDR2 reads SVGAGI. CDR3 in amino acids: CASSAGTGLTDTQYF. The CDR3 coding sequence is TGTGCCAGCAGTGCCGGGACAGGGCTCACAGATACGCAGTATTTT.